What follows are 3 T cell receptor beta chains derived from one specimen sequenced in a study of vaccination effects on CD4 cells after COVID-19. Their recognized antigens are unknown. The table came from immunoSEQ multiplex PCR; TCRdb's copy has only in-frame clones and leaves some out. The sample yields 20,000 to 25,000 clones, approximately 71% seen once. With the ViraFEST assay, the study expanded antigen-specific CD4+ T cells using viral peptide pools, then sequenced them. Cultured cells yielded isolated CD4+ T cells after less than 11 days. People in the vaccine group had not been infected with SARS-CoV-2 before, and their nucleocapsid antibodies were negative. The sequenced sample was CD4+ T cells from PBMCs cultured with HCoV-OC43 spike peptides, obtained before COVID-19 vaccination. Subset of the sample: HCoV-OC43 spike overlapping peptide pool stimulation. These receptors were obtained from a human donor who received a COVID-19 vaccine.

The rearrangement joins TRBV4-1 to TRBJ2-2; D not resolved. The germline V gene encodes CDR1 MGHRA and CDR2 YSYEKL. This CDR3 region has 15 residues. Trimming took off 1 base at V and 3 bases at J, with 9 bases between the two ends. The CDR3 sequence: CASSQASADTGELFF. The CDR3 nucleotides are TGCGCCAGCAGCCAAGCTTCAGCAGACACCGGGGAGCTGTTTTTT.

The V and J genes are TRBV18 and TRBJ1-6; TRBD1 might be the D (5 bases). Germline lookup yields CDR1 KGHSH and CDR2 LQKENI. The germline V and J ends were trimmed by 3 bases and 3 bases, with 9 bases remaining between them. CDR3 size: 15 residues. CDR3 DNA: TGTGCCAGCTCACCTAGACAGAGCTATAATTCACCCCTCCACTTT. This gives the protein CASSPRQSYNSPLHF.

The V call is TRBV6-2 or TRBV6-3, the J call TRBJ2-4; possible D gene TRBD2, 5 bases. Trimming removed 5 bases from V and 16 bases from J, with 27 bases in between. Per germline, CDR1 MNHEY and CDR2 SVGEGT. The CDR3 totals 15 residues. The CDR3 here is CASSLTDLVPGRGYF. The CDR3, as DNA: TGTGCCAGCAGTCTCACGGATCTAGTACCTGGACGGGGATACTTC.